This entry lists 8 T cell receptor beta chains sequenced from one sample in a study of T cells in women clearing cervical HPV infection (dated by TCRdb to between 2017 and 2018). Libraries came from the immunoSEQ multiplex PCR assay. What TCRdb holds here is the immuneACCESS table cut down to in-frame rearrangements. Part of the clones is not present; checked against another copy, under half of the missing clones reflect an unresolved V gene, and the others are unexplained. This sample's table has entries for 45,000 to 55,000 clones. About 0.97% of the sample goes to the ten largest clones. The sample comprised blood buffy coat. These receptors all come from a woman aged 18 to 75 with a cervical HPV16 infection that either progressed to CIN3+ or cleared (not recorded which).

For this clone: Sequencing ends 3 residues short of the CDR3 end; the germline J gene provides the rest. This chain connects TRBV7-9 to TRBJ2-2; D remains ambiguous. Germline lookup yields CDR1 SEHNR and CDR2 FQNEAQ (reference sequence). This CDR3 is 12 amino acids long. The V end was cut by 3 bases, the J end by 7 bases, with 6 bases between. CDR3 loop: CASSFLRGELFF. The CDR3 DNA, read in part, is TGTGCCAGCAGCTTTCTTCGCGGGGAG.

The CDR3: CASSLGVGLYYEQYF. The DNA read from the CDR3 is TGCGCCAGCAGCTTGGGGGTCGGACTCTACTACGAG. The V gene is TRBV5-1, the J gene TRBJ2-7; a possible D gene is TRBD2 (5 bases). The read is 3 residues too short to cover the CDR3 end, so that end is filled in from the germline J gene. The CDR3 sequence is 15 residues long. Trimming left V 0 bases short and J 3 bases short, with 13 bases between. Germline lookup yields CDR1 SGHRS and CDR2 YFSETQ.

Details on this clone: From the germline J gene comes the end of the CDR3, since the read stops 3 residues before it. This rearrangement joins TRBV18 to TRBJ1-2, with 9 bases fitting TRBD1. The germline V gene has CDR1 KGHSH and CDR2 LQKENI. The CDR3 covers 15 residues. The sequenced CDR3 bases are TGTGCCAGCTCACACACGCCGGGACAGGGCTACGAC. This encodes CASSHTPGQGYD. The entire CDR3 reads CASSHTPGQGYDYTF.

In the case of this clone: The read halts 3 residues ahead of the CDR3 end, with the missing end drawn from the germline J gene. The chain is built from TRBV20-1 and TRBJ1-6; D is undetermined. CDR1 and CDR2 (germline): DFQATT, SNEGSKA (reference sequence). This CDR3 contains 13 residues. V lost 3 bases and J lost 7, with 10 bases in between. The CDR3 sequence is CSASNPQNSPLHF. Incomplete CDR3 DNA: TGCAGTGCTAGTAATCCCCAGAATTCACCC.

Points on this clone: The read falls 3 residues short of the CDR3 end, and the missing part is taken from the germline J gene. Other DNA sequences of this sample code for an identical CDR3. The rearrangement uses TRBV10-3 and TRBJ2-1; TRBD1 matches 9 bases. Germline CDR1 ENHRY, CDR2 SYGVKD. V was clipped by 2 bases and J by 6 bases; unmatched bases: 11. The CDR3 spans 17 residues. The covered CDR3 bases are TGTGCCATCAGTGAGGACTGGGGGGACAGGGACGTCAATGAG. This codes for CAISEDWGDRDVNE. The CDR3 in full is CAISEDWGDRDVNEQFF.

Regarding this clone: The CDR3 is cut off 3 residues early in the read; its end comes from the germline J gene. The V and J genes are TRBV20-1 and TRBJ1-1; D not certain. The CDR3 is made up of 14 amino acids. Trimming took 3 bases from V and 0 from J, leaving 11 bases between them. Germline lookup yields CDR1 DFQATT and CDR2 SNEGSKA (reference sequence). The chain's CDR3 is CSASLTTVNTEAFF. The sequenced part of the CDR3 DNA is TGCAGTGCTAGCCTGACAACAGTGAACACTGAA.

On this clone: Read coverage stops 3 residues before the CDR3 terminus; the germline J gene supplies the remainder. V usage is TRBV19 and J usage is TRBJ2-5; D possibly corresponds to TRBD2 (7 bases). V lost 6 bases and J 3 bases, leaving 17 bases between the germline ends. The germline gives CDR1 LNHDA, CDR2 SQIVND (reference sequence). The CDR3 is made up of 15 amino acids. Incomplete CDR3 DNA: TGTGCCAGTAGGCGAATTGTAGGGGGGGAAGAGACC. This translates into CASRRIVGGEET. The whole CDR3 is CASRRIVGGEETQYF.

Regarding this clone: The CDR3 extends 3 residues past the end of the read, so its final part is completed from the germline J gene. V is TRBV7-9 and J is TRBJ1-3; weak D call: TRBD1 (6 bases). Germline lookup yields CDR1 SEHNR and CDR2 FQNEAQ (reference sequence). Deletions cut 4 bases from V and 3 bases from J, with 10 bases between. This CDR3 has 14 amino acids. The part of the CDR3 DNA that was read is TGTGCCAGCAGCTCAGGACAGATTGGAAACACC. This translates into CASSSGQIGNT. The full CDR3 sequence reads CASSSGQIGNTIYF. The full variable domain, with the rest looked up from reference TRBV7-9 and TRBJ1-3, is DTGVSQNPRHKITKRGQNVTFRCDPISEHNRLYWYRQTLGQGPEFLTYFQNEAQLEKSRLLSDRFSAERPKGSFSTLEIQRTEQGDSAMYLCASSSGQIGNTIYFGEGSWLTVV.